This T cell receptor (beta chain) was captured by sequencing in a study of cytomegalovirus exposure and HLA in healthy donors. Study-level points and caveats: In a later analysis, a genetic analysis reported fewer productive-TCR N-insertions in an Asian-associated ancestry cluster than the cohort average.

CDR3 length equals 14 residues. Trimming at V came to 3 bases and at J to 6 bases, leaving 5 bases not matched to a gene. Germline lookup yields CDR1 MRHNA and CDR2 SNTAGT. This clone was seen just once. Its target is not known. Amplification used 60 Vbeta primers and 13 Jbeta primers. Assay used: immunoSEQ multiplex PCR; TCRdb lists only in-frame clones, some missing. The data show 200,000 or so clones, with more than 70% seen just once and 0.25% to 0.3% held by the top ten. The sample comprised PBMCs. The chain is built from TRBV6-4 and TRBJ2-1; 7 nucleotides line up with TRBD1. This TCR derives from a boy aged 10-17 years in good health and CMV-seronegative. The CDR3 DNA reads TGTGCCAGCAGTGATTCAGGGGGTGTCAATGAGCAGTTCTTC. It codes for CASSDSGGVNEQFF.